The rows below give T cell receptor beta chains drawn from one sample of a study of CD8+CD57+ T cells in acquired aplastic anemia. MiXCR, applied by TCRdb to the reads, yields one record per CDR3 protein. The table records some 290,000 distinct CDR3 sequences, 45% to 70% of them present only once. Input material: sorted CD4+, CD8+, or CD8+CD57+ T cells (not recorded which) from PBMCs. Source of these receptors: a human donor with severe aplastic anemia or a healthy control (not recorded which). The CDR3 runs from the conserved cysteine through the conserved F or W. D genes are given only for firm matches. Clone sizes are given selectively: once, few, many, or a class where the clone is expanded.

cdr3_aa cdr3_nt clone_size j_call v_call d_call
CASSVGQGDGNTIYF TGCGCCAGCAGCGTCGGACAGGGAGATGGAAACACCATATATTTT - TRBJ1-3 TRBV5-1 TRBD1
CASSWRGTGLSGELFF TGTGCCAGCAGCTGGAGGGGGACAGGGCTTTCCGGGGAGCTGTTTTTT - TRBJ2-2 TRBV2 TRBD1
CSARDHLGDSGYEQYF TGCAGTGCTAGAGACCACCTGGGGGACAGCGGATACGAGCAGTACTTC few TRBJ2-7 TRBV20-1 TRBD1
CASSQENGRDYGYTF TGCGCCAGCAGCCAAGAGAATGGCAGAGACTATGGCTACACCTTC - TRBJ1-2 TRBV4-3 -
CSAGGLDEKLFF TGCAGTGCTGGGGGGCTAGATGAAAAACTGTTTTTT - TRBJ1-4 TRBV20-1 -
CASTFLSGSITDTQYF TGTGCCAGCACCTTCCTAAGCGGGAGTATTACAGATACGCAGTATTTT many TRBJ2-3 TRBV11-2 TRBD2
CSARTSEPYEQYF TGCAGTGCCAGGACTAGCGAACCCTACGAGCAGTACTTC - TRBJ2-7 TRBV20-1 TRBD2
CASSATGGGGSSGNTIYF TGTGCCAGCAGCGCGACAGGGGGCGGTGGATCCTCTGGAAACACCATATATTTT many TRBJ1-3 TRBV7-3 TRBD1
CASMSLPYGYTF TGTGCCAGCATGAGCCTCCCCTATGGCTACACCTTC once TRBJ1-2 TRBV9 -
CASSETAGGPREQYF TGTGCCAGCAGTGAGACTGCGGGAGGGCCTAGAGAGCAGTACTTC - TRBJ2-7 TRBV25-1 TRBD2
CASNPLSRFETQYF TGTGCCAGCAACCCCCTTAGCCGGTTCGAGACCCAGTACTTC once TRBJ2-5 TRBV6-5 -
CASSLRQNTVTQYF TGTGCCAGCAGCTTAAGGCAGAACACGGTTACGCAGTATTTT - TRBJ2-3 TRBV7-3 -